Sequencing of this T cell receptor (beta chain) was carried out in a study of T cell responses to AZD1222 COVID-19 vaccine. Clones were sequenced by immunoSEQ multiplex PCR, and TCRdb holds only the in-frame ones, with some missing. The sample shows over 150,000 clones, roughly nine tenths of them seen only once. Points on this clone: Its specificity is unknown.

General study points: Following two doses of AZD1222, Spike-specific TCR breadth and depth rose. Most donors were white British and more were female, and clonal diversity was possibly underestimated. Only a handful of AZD1222 recipients, six or seven in all, had baseline seropositivity. Repertoire sampling occurred only after the peak T cell response.

This CDR3 comprises 10 residues. Germline V lookup: CDR1 LNHDA, CDR2 SQIVND (reference sequence). Trimming stripped 6 bases from V and 6 bases from J, with 5 bases between. This clonotype was sampled from an adult in good health. The chain employs TRBV19 and TRBJ1-2; D not resolved. The sequencing used peripheral blood, collected on day 0 of MenACWY control vaccination. CDR3 region: CASRGNGYTF. Written as DNA, the CDR3 is TGTGCCAGTAGAGGGAATGGCTACACCTTC. The whole variable domain, remainder taken from reference TRBV19 and TRBJ1-2, is DGGITQSPKYLFRKEGQNVTLSCEQNLNHDAMYWYRQDPGQGLRLIYYSQIVNDFQKGDIAEGYSVSREKKESFPLTVTSAQKNPTAFYLCASRGNGYTFGSGTRLTVV.